This T cell receptor beta chain was recovered during a study of neurological immune-mediated disorders. This clonotype was counted ten times or more. V lost 4 bases, J lost 8 bases, and 18 bases lay in between. Germline CDR1 is MNHEY and CDR2 is SVGAGI. The CDR3 length is 15 residues. Indicated time point: longitudinal time-point 3. Unsorted libraries used 2 million PBMCs kept at -80 degrees C. Synthesis of cDNA was performed by 5'RACE using 10-nucleotide random UMIs. TCRdb passed the 5' RACE reads through MiXCR, listing each CDR3 protein once. The table records around 100,000 distinct CDR3 sequences, less than 14% of them present only once.

The origin of this receptor is a female donor with HTLV-1-associated myelopathy (HAM/TSP). The material sequenced was PBMCs. The genes are TRBV6-5 and TRBJ2-4; maybe TRBD2 (6 bases). The CDR3 region is CASSSDPGTLDIQYF. The CDR3 nucleotides are TGTGCCAGCAGTTCCGATCCCGGGACTCTAGACATTCAGTACTTC.